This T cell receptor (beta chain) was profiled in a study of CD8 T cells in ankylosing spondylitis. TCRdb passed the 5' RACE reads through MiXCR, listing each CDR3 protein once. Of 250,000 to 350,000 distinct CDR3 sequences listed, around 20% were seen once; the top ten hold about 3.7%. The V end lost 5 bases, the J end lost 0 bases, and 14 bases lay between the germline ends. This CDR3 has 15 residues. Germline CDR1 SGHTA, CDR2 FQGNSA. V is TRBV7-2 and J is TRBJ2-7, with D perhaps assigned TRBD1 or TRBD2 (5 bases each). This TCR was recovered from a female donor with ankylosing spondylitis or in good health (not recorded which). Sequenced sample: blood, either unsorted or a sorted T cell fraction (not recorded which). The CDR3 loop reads CASSPESGGSYEQYF. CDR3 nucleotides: TGTGCCAGCAGCCCCGAGAGTGGGGGCTCCTACGAGCAGTACTTC.